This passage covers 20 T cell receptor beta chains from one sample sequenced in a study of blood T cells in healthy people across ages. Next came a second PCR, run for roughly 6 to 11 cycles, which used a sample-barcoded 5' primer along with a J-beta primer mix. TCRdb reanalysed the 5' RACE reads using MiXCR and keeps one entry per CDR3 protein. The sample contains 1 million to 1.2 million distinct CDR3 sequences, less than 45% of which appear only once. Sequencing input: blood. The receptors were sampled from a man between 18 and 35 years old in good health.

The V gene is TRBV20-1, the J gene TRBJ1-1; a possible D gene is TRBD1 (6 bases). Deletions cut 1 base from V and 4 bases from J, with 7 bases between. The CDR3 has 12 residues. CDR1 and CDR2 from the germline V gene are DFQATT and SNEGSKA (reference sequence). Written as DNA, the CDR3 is TGCAGTGCTAGAGGCAGGGGCACTGAAGCTTTCTTT. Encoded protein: CSARGRGTEAFF.

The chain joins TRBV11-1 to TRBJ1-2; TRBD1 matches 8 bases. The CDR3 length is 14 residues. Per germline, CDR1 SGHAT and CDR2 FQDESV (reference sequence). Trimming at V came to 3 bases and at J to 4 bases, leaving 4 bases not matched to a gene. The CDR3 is CASSFRTGFYGYTF. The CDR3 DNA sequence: TGTGCCAGCAGCTTCAGGACAGGGTTCTATGGCTACACCTTC.

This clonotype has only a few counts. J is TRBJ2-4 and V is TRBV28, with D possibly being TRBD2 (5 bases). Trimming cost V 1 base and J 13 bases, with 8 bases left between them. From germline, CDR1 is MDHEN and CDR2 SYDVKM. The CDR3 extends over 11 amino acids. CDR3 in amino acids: CASSLSREQYF. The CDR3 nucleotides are TGTGCCAGCAGTTTATCGAGGGAGCAGTACTTC.

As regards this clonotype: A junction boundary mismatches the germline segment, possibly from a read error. The CDR3 DNA reads TGCAGTGCCCCCAGGGGCCCTATCTCTAACCATGGCTACACCTTC. Protein product: CSAPRGPISNHGYTF. The chain couples TRBV20-1 to TRBJ1-2; D might be TRBD1 (6 bases). The CDR3 is made up of 15 amino acids. Germline CDR1 is DFQATT and CDR2 is SNEGSKA (reference sequence).

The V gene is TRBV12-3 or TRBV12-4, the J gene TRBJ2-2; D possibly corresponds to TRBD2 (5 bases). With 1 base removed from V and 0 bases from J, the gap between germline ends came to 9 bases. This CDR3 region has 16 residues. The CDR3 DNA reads TGTGCCAGCAGTTTAGTGCCGGAGGCGAACACCGGGGAGCTGTTTTTT. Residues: CASSLVPEANTGELFF.

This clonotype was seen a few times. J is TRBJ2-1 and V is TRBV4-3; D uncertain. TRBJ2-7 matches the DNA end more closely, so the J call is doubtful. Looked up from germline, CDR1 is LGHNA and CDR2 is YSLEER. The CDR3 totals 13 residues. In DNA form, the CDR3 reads TGCGCCAGCAGCCAGGCCACCTACAATGAGCAGTACTTC. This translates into CASSQATYNEQYF.

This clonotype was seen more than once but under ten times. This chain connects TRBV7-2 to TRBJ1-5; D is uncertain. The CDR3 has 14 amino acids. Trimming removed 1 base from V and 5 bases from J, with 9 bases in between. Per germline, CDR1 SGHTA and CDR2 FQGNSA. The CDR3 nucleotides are TGTGCCAGCAGCTTAGTCATCGGAGATCAGCCCCAGCATTTT. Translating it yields CASSLVIGDQPQHF.

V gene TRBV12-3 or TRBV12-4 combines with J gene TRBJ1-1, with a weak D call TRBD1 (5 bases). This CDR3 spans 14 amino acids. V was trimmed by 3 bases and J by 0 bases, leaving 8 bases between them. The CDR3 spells CASSFGAMNTEAFF. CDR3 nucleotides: TGTGCCAGCAGTTTTGGGGCTATGAACACTGAAGCTTTCTTT.

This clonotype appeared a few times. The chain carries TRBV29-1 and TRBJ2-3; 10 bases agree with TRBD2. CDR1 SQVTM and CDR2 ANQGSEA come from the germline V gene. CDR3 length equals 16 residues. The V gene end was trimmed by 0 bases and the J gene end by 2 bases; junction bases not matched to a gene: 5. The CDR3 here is CSVEDISGGNTDTQYF. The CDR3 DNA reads TGCAGCGTTGAAGATATTAGCGGGGGGAACACAGATACGCAGTATTTT.

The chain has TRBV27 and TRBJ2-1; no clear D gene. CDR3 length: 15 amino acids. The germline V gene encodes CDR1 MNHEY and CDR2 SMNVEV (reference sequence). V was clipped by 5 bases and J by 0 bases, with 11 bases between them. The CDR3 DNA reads TGTGCCAGCAGTCTACAAATGAGCTCCTACAATGAGCAGTTCTTC. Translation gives CASSLQMSSYNEQFF.

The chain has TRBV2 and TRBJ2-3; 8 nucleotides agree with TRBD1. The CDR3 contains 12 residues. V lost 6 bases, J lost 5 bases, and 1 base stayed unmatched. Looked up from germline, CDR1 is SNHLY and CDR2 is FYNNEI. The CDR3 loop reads CASRQGVDTQYF. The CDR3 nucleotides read TGTGCCAGCAGACAGGGGGTAGATACGCAGTATTTT.

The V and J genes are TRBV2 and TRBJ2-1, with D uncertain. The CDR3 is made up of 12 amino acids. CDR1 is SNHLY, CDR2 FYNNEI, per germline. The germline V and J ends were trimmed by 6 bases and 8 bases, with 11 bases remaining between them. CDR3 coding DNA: TGTGCCAGCAGGGTAGATGGATATGAGCAGTTCTTC. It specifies CASRVDGYEQFF.

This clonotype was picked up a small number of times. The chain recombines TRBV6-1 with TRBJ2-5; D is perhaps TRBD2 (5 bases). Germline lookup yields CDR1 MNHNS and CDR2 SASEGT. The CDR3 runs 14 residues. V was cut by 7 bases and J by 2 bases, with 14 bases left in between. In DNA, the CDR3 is TGTGCCAGCACGCGGAACTTAGCGCAAGAGACCCAGTACTTC. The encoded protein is CASTRNLAQETQYF.

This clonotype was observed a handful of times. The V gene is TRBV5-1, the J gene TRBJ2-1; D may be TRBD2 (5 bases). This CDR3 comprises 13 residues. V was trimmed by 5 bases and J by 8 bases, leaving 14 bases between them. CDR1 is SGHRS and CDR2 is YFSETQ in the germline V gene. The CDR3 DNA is TGCGCCAGCAGAATTTGGCAGGAGGATGAGCAGTTCTTC. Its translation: CASRIWQEDEQFF.

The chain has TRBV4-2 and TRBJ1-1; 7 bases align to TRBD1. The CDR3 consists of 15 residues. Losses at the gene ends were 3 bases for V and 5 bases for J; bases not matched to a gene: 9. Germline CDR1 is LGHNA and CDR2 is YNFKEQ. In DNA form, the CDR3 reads TGTGCCAGCAGCCAGAAGACAGGGATGAGGACTGAAGCTTTCTTT. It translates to CASSQKTGMRTEAFF.

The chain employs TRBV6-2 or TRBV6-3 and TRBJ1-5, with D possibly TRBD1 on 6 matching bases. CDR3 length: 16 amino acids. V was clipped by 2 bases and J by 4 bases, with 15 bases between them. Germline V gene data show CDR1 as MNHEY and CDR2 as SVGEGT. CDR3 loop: CASSYDRRGRNQPQHF. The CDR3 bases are TGTGCCAGCAGTTACGACCGCCGGGGGCGGAATCAGCCCCAGCATTTT.

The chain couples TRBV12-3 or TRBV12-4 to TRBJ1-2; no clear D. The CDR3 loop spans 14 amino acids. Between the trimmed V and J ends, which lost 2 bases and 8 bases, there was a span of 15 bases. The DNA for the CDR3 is TGTGCCAGCAGTTTAACGGGTATCGCACGCGGCTACACCTTC. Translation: CASSLTGIARGYTF.

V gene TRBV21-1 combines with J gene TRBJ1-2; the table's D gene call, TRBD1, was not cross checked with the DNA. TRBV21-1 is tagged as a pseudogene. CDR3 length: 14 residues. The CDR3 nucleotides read TGTGCCAGCAGCAATTGGACAGGCCACTATGGCTACACCTTC. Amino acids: CASSNWTGHYGYTF.

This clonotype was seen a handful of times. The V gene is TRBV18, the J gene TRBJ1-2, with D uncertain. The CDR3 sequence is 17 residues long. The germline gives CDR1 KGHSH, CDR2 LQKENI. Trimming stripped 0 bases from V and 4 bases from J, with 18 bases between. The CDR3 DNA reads TGTGCCAGCTCACCACCGAGCGGAGGACCAACCATCTATGGCTACACCTTC. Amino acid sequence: CASSPPSGGPTIYGYTF.

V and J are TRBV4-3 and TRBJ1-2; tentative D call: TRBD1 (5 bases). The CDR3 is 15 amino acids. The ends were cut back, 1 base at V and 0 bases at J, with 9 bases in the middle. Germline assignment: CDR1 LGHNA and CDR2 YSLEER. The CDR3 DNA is TGCGCCAGCAGCCAAGGGGGGGAGGCTAACTATGGCTACACCTTC. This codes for CASSQGGEANYGYTF.